This T cell receptor (beta chain) originates from a study of PD-L1 blockade in urothelial cancer. Looking at the study overall: About 85% of the roughly 29 patients were men whose urothelial cancer was bladder-origin. Researchers found blood samples held a median of roughly 140,000 T cells.

CDR1 is DFQATT and CDR2 is SNEGSKA in the germline V gene (reference sequence). Deletions cut 4 bases from V and 5 bases from J, with 9 bases between. This CDR3 is 11 amino acids long. Sequenced by immunoSEQ multiplex PCR; TCRdb stores in-frame clones only, minus some. The table lists roughly 63,000 clones, under 90% of them singletons. Time point defined: pretreatment peripheral blood. Patients in the study were battling locally advanced or metastatic urothelial carcinoma. Pretreatment sampling and on-treatment sampling together yielded between 1 and 8 samples for each patient. The source of this sequence is a man aged 70 or older with urothelial cancer. The material was PBMCs, obtained around atezolizumab (anti-PD-L1) treatment. V usage is TRBV20-1 and J usage is TRBJ2-7; weak D call: TRBD2 (5 bases). The CDR3 DNA reads as TGCAGTGCTAACCTAGCACACGAGCAGTACTTC. Amino acids: CSANLAHEQYF.